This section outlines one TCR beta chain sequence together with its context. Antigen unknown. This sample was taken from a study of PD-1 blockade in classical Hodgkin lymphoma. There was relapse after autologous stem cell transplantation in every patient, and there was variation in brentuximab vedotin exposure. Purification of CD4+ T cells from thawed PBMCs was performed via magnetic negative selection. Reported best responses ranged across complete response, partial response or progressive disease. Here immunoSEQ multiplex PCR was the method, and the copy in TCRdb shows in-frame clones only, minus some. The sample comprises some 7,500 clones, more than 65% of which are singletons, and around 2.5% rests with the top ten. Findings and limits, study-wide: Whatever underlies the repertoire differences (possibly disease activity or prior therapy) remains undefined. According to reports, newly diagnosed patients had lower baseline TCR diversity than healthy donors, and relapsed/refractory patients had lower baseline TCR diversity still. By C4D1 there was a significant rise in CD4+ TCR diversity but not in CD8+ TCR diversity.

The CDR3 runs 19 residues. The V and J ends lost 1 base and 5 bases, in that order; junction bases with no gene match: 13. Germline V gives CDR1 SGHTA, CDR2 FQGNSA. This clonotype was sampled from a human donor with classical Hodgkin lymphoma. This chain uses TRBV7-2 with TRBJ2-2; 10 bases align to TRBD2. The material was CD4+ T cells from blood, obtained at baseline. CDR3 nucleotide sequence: TGTGCCAGCAGCTTAGTATCAGGTAGCGGGAGGAAAGATACCGGGGAGCTGTTTTTT. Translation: CASSLVSGSGRKDTGELFF.